This is a list of T cell receptor beta chains from one sample in a study of blood T cells in healthy people across ages. TCRdb independently ran MiXCR on the 5' RACE reads; one entry per CDR3 protein. Seen here are approximately 800,000 distinct CDR3 sequences, 62% observed once, and the top ten hold 28%. The material sequenced was blood. These TCRs come from a man between 25 and 39 years old in good health. CDR3s include the opening cysteine and the closing phenylalanine or tryptophan. Fields, in order: V gene, clone size, D gene, J gene, CDR3 DNA, CDR3 protein. A D gene is named only where the DNA matches it firmly. Part of the rows lack a size; the others show once, few, many or a class for expanded clones.

V: TRBV12-3/TRBV12-4
size: .
D: TRBD2
J: TRBJ2-1
DNA: TGTGCCAGCAGTTTAGAATGGCTAGCGGGGGCCCAAAGCTCCTACAATGAGCAGTTCTTC
CDR3: CASSLEWLAGAQSSYNEQFF

V: TRBV7-2
size: .
D: TRBD1
J: TRBJ1-1
DNA: TGTGCCAGCAGCCCCCGGGACAGGGCTGGCACTGAAGCTTTCTTT
CDR3: CASSPRDRAGTEAFF

V: TRBV3-1
size: .
D: .
J: TRBJ2-5
DNA: TGTGCCAGCAGCCAAGATTTGGAGGGGCAAGAGACCCAGTACTTC
CDR3: CASSQDLEGQETQYF

V: TRBV12-3/TRBV12-4
size: few
D: .
J: TRBJ2-5
DNA: TGTGCCAGCATGGACCAAGAGACCCAGTACTTC
CDR3: CASMDQETQYF

V: TRBV4-2
size: .
D: .
J: TRBJ2-1
DNA: TGTGCCAGCAGCCAAGCGAGTAGCGGAAACTCAAATGAGCAGTTCTTC
CDR3: CASSQASSGNSNEQFF

V: TRBV6-5
size: .
D: TRBD1
J: TRBJ2-1
DNA: TGTGCCAGCAGTTACTATGGGAGACAGGGGAATGAGCAGTTCTTC
CDR3: CASSYYGRQGNEQFF

V: TRBV10-3
size: once
D: .
J: TRBJ2-1
DNA: TGTGCCATCAGTGGGACCGCACAGAGAATCTCATACAATGAGCAGTTCTTC
CDR3: CAISGTAQRISYNEQFF

V: TRBV7-8
size: few
D: .
J: TRBJ2-7
DNA: TGTGCCAGCAGCTTAGCGGGCACCGTCTACGAGCAGTACTTC
CDR3: CASSLAGTVYEQYF

V: TRBV27
size: .
D: TRBD1
J: TRBJ1-6
DNA: TGTGCCAGCAGATTGACAGGGAGTAATTCACCCCTCCACTTT
CDR3: CASRLTGSNSPLHF

V: TRBV20-1
size: few
D: .
J: TRBJ2-3
DNA: TGCAGTGCCGGAAGGGTGACAGATACGCAGTATTTT
CDR3: CSAGRVTDTQYF

V: TRBV5-6
size: .
D: .
J: TRBJ2-4
DNA: TGTGCCAGCACAGGGGGGGGTTCTAAAAACATTCAGTACTTC
CDR3: CASTGGGSKNIQYF

V: TRBV20-1
size: .
D: .
J: TRBJ2-1
DNA: TGCAGTGCCCGTGGACCCCTAGTAAGCAGCTCCTACAATGAGCAGTTCTTC
CDR3: CSARGPLVSSSYNEQFF

V: TRBV9
size: .
D: TRBD2
J: TRBJ2-2
DNA: TGTGCCAGCAGCGCCTCTAGCGGGGGATACACCGGGGAGCTGTTTTTT
CDR3: CASSASSGGYTGELFF

V: TRBV4-2
size: .
D: .
J: TRBJ1-2
DNA: TGTGCCAGCAGCCAAGCGGAGAATGGCTACACCTTC
CDR3: CASSQAENGYTF

V: TRBV7-3
size: once
D: TRBD2
J: TRBJ2-5
DNA: TGTGCCAGCAGCTTACCGCTAGCGGGGGGGCCTGGAGAGACCCAGTACTTC
CDR3: CASSLPLAGGPGETQYF

V: TRBV6-5
size: .
D: .
J: TRBJ2-7
DNA: TGTGCCAGCAGTTACTCGAAGTCCGCCCAGGGATCCTACGAGCAGTACTTC
CDR3: CASSYSKSAQGSYEQYF